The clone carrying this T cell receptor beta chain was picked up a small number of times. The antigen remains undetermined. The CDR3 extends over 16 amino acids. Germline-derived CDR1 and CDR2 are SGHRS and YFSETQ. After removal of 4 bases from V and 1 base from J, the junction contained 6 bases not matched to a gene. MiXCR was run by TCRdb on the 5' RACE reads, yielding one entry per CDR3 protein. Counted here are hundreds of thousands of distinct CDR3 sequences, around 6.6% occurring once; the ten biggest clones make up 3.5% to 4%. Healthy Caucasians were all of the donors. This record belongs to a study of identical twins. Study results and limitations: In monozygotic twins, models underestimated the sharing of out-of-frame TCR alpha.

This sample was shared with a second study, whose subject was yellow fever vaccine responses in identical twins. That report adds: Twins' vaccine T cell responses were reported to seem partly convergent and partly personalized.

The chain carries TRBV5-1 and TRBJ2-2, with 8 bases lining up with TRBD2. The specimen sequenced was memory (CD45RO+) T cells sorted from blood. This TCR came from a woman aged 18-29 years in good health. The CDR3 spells CASSARTSGNTGELFF. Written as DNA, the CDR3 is TGCGCCAGCAGCGCCCGCACTAGCGGGAACACCGGGGAGCTGTTTTTT.